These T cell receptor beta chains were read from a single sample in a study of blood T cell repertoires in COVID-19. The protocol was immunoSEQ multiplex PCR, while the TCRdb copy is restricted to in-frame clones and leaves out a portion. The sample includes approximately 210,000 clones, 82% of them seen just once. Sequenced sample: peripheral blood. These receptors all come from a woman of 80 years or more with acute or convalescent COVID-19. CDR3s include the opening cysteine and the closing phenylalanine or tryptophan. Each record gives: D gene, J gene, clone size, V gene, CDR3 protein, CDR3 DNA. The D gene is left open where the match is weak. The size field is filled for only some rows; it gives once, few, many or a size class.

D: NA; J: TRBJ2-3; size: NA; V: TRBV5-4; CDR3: CASSSKTSTDTQYF; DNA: TGTGCCAGCAGCTCAAAAACTAGCACAGATACGCAGTATTTT
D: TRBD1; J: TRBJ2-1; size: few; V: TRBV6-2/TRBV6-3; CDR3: CASSVSGTAAYGQFF; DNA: TGTGCCAGCAGTGTCTCCGGGACAGCGGCTTATGGGCAGTTCTTC
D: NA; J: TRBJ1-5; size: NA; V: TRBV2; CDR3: CASSEQRGNQPQHF; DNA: TGTGCCAGCAGCGAGCAACGGGGCAATCAGCCCCAGCATTTT
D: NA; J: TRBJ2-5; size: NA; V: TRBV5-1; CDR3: CASSLGLDIFAETQYF; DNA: TGCGCCAGCAGCTTGGGGTTAGATATTTTCGCAGAGACCCAGTACTTC
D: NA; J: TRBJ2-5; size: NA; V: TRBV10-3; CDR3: CAISERREETQYF; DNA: TGTGCCATCAGTGAGAGACGGGAAGAGACCCAGTACTTC
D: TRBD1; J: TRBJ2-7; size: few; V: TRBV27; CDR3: CASNTIGGSTYEQYF; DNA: TGTGCCAGCAACACTATAGGGGGCAGCACCTACGAGCAGTACTTC
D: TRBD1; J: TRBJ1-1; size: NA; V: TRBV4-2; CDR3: CASSHVGQGNTEAFF; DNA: TGTGCCAGCAGTCACGTCGGACAGGGTAACACTGAAGCTTTCTTT
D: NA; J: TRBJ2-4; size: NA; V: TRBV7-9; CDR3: CASSNRGEATLAKNIQYF; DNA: TGTGCCAGCAGCAATAGGGGCGAGGCAACTCTAGCCAAAAACATTCAGTACTTC
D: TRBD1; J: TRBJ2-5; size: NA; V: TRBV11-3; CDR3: CASSFLGTGSRGTQYF; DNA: TGTGCCAGCAGCTTCCTCGGGACAGGGTCAAGGGGGACCCAGTACTTC
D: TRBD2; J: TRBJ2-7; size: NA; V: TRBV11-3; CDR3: CASSSSPPSGGPSYEQYF; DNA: TGTGCCAGCAGCTCTAGCCCTCCTAGCGGGGGTCCCTCCTACGAGCAGTACTTC
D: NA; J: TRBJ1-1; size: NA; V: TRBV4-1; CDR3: CASSQGGGRAEAFF; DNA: TGCGCCAGCAGCCAAGGTGGAGGGCGCGCTGAAGCTTTCTTT
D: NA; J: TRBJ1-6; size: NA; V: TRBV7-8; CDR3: CASSLPEETSSYNSPLHF; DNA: TGTGCCAGCAGCTTACCTGAGGAGACGAGCTCCTATAATTCACCCCTCCACTTT
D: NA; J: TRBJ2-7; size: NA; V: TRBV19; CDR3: CASSFGAGAYEQYF; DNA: TGTGCCAGTAGCTTCGGGGCAGGGGCCTACGAGCAGTACTTC